The present entry profiles one TCR beta chain with its context. The specificity of this receptor is unknown. The entry originates in a study of T cells expressing NK-cell markers (dated by TCRdb to between 2020 and 2021). In the study overall: Three sorted T-cell subsets (CD3+CD56+NKG2C+, CD3+CD56+NKG2C- and CD3+CD56-NKG2C+) from roughly 8 donors had their TCR beta-chain repertoires profiled. Sequencing of the libraries produced 2 x 150 bp reads on Illumina HiSeq 2000/2500, MiSeq or NextSeq. The eight sequenced donors were randomly selected healthy volunteers, three men and five women. Seven of the eight sequenced donors were HCMV-seropositive and one was HCMV-seronegative.

A commercial ELISA kit detecting HCMV-specific IgG in serum was used to determine HCMV serostatus. Ficoll density gradient centrifugation was used to isolate peripheral blood mononuclear cells from blood. The sequencer was an Illumina HiSeq 2000. TCR beta cDNA libraries were prepared using 5'RACE template switching, which introduced a universal primer site and unique molecular identifiers. cDNA synthesis was primed from the TCR beta constant segment, followed by two successive PCR amplification steps. The authors processed their data as follows. MIGEC handled demultiplexing of the reads and grouping by UMI, while MiTCR was used to assemble and quantify clonotypes. Only TCR cDNA sequences supported by at least two reads were kept to exclude erroneous sequences. The tcR package was used for downstream repertoire analysis, and clonotypes were matched across fractions by CDR3 nucleotide sequence plus V segment. VDJmatch was used to annotate antigen specificity against VDJdb, with one amino acid substitution allowed in CDR3. Reprocessed by TCRdb, the reads give a single entry per CDR3 protein sequence, without DNA. The V and J calls reflect TCRdb's pipeline rather than the authors' work. The sample table on file contains some 140,000 distinct CDR3 sequences. The biggest ten clones account for roughly a third of the sample.

General findings and caveats noted by the study authors: In over five donors, the dominant CD3+CD56+NKG2C+ clonotypes were found to rank among the top 10 CD8+ clonotypes and to make up about 1.0-7.5% of CD8+ T cells. Whether the expanded NKG2C-expressing T cell clones were specific for HCMV antigens was left unclear. Those dominant clonotypes were again the most abundant among CD3+CD56-NKG2C+ cells in a few donors, at roughly 28.3-60.1%.

The sequence was obtained from a woman in her 50s in good health. Donor details come from another sample of the same person, matched by shared clones. Sequencing was carried out using blood T cells: a sorted CD56 or NKG2C T cell subset, CD4+ or CD8+ T cells, or bulk PBMC T cells (not recorded which).

The CDR3 loop reads CASSSASTQYF. The V gene is TRBV12-3 or TRBV12-4 and the J gene is TRBJ2-3. The CDR3 has 11 amino acids, counting the end cysteine and phenylalanine. Only the protein sequence is given.